This T cell receptor (beta chain) was found in a study of identical twins. Unique molecular identifiers were present on cDNA, and template switching added a universal primer site. TCRdb used MiXCR to reprocess the 5' RACE reads, holding one entry per CDR3 protein. The sample consists of roughly 690,000 distinct CDR3 sequences, 5.5% to 6.5% of them appearing once. The study's findings and limits: Insertions were fewer in abundant cord blood beta clonotypes, whereas memory repertoires showed none of this pattern.

Donors were all healthy Caucasians. This CDR3 spans 17 amino acids. Germline loops: CDR1 DFQATT, CDR2 SNEGSKA (reference sequence). V shed 0 bases and J 2 bases; nucleotides not matched to a gene: 7. In this sample, this clonotype turned up a few times. Its antigen is undetermined. This TCR was recovered from a man younger than 30 in good health. The chain recombines TRBV20-1 with TRBJ2-7; 13 bases match TRBD2. Material: naive T cells sorted from blood. CDR3 in DNA: TGCAGTGCTAGAGACCGGACTAGCGGGAGCAAACCCTACGAGCAGTACTTC. The encoded protein is CSARDRTSGSKPYEQYF.